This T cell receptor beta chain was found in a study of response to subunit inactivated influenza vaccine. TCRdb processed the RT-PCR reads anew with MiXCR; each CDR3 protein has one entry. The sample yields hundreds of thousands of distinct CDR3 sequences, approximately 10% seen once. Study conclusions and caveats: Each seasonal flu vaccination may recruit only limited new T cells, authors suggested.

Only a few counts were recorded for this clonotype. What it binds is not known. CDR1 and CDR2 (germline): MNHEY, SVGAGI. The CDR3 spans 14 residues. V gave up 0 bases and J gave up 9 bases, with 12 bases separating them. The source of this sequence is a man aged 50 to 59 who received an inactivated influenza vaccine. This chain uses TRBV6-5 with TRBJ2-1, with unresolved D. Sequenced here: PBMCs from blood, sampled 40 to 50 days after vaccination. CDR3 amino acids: CASSYSVGPGEQFF. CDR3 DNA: TGTGCCAGCAGTTACTCAGTGGGTCCCGGTGAGCAGTTCTTC.